The source of this T cell receptor (beta chain) is a study of control samples from healthy donors and cancer patients (dated by TCRdb to 2020 to 2021). In its sample, this clone was seen once. No antigen is known for it. There are no base qualities to consult, and no much larger clone falls within one base. The CDR3 covers 16 residues, taking in both the cysteine and the phenylalanine. Of the read, only the CDR3 DNA is kept; its 48 bases are in frame from base 1. Taken from the germline V gene, the CDR1 and CDR2 loops are SGHTA and FQGTGA. V and J are trimmed by 5 bases and 1 base, and the gene matches miss 3 bases of the junction. The method behind the library was the immunoSEQ multiplex PCR assay. This is the immuneACCESS table as TCRdb keeps it, with only in-frame sequences that have V and J called. A part of the clones is gone; compared with another copy, unresolved V genes explain less than half, and the rest is unexplained. Present in this sample are tens of thousands of clones, about 92% of which were seen just once. The top ten hold roughly 1.6% of the sample.

The TCR comes from a man aged 35 to 55 with colorectal cancer. Sequencing was performed on PBMCs. The chain is assembled from TRBV7-3 and TRBJ2-5; 14 nucleotides in the junction match TRBD2. The CDR3 is CASSLGTSGGQETQYF. At the DNA level, the sequence is TGTGCCAGCAGCCTCGGGACTAGCGGGGGCCAAGAGACCCAGTACTTC.